This TCR beta chain was captured by sequencing in a study of early T cells in non-severe SARS-CoV-2 infection. The CDR3 runs to 14 residues. Trimming cost V 2 bases and J 12 bases, with 17 bases left between them. CDR1 is SGHAT and CDR2 is FQNNGV in the germline V gene. TCRdb analysed the 5' RACE reads with MiXCR anew, one entry per CDR3 protein. The table includes some 82,000 distinct CDR3 sequences, about 12% detected once. This clonotype was seen repeatedly, ten times or more. The chain combines TRBV11-2 with TRBJ2-1, with D possibly matching TRBD1 (5 bases). The specimen was whole blood, collected at baseline. The receptor was isolated from an adult who was a healthcare worker with PCR-confirmed SARS-CoV-2 infection or an uninfected control (not recorded which). Written as DNA, the CDR3 is TGTGCCAGCAGCTTACCAGACTGGGCAAGGGGGCAGTTCTTC. Translated, it gives CASSLPDWARGQFF.